This entry describes one T cell receptor beta chain. The sample originates from a study of shared clonotypes between healthy human individuals. About the study: Three CD4 naive, three CD4 memory, two CD8 naive and one CD8 memory plate were used per donor.

CD8 cells regarded as naive lacked CD45RO, were positively chosen for CCR7, and omitted terminally differentiated effector memory CD45RA+ cells. The junction had 2 bases not matched to a gene; V was cut back by 6 bases and J by 1 base. The V gene's germline CDR1 is MDHEN and CDR2 SYDVKM. The CDR3 runs 14 residues. Clones were sequenced by immunoSEQ multiplex PCR, and TCRdb holds only the in-frame ones, with some missing. The repertoire consists of around 600,000 clones, with 85% to 95% occurring once and the leading ten covering over 0.1%. Sequencing was carried out using naive CD8+ T cells sorted from blood. This clonotype was sampled from a woman in her 30s in good health. The J gene is TRBJ2-2, the V gene TRBV28, with 7 positions matching TRBD1. The CDR3 DNA is TGTGCCAGCAGCCACAGGGGGAACACCGGGGAGCTGTTTTTT. The encoded protein is CASSHRGNTGELFF.